These T cell receptor beta chains were read from a single sample in a study of blood T cell repertoires in COVID-19. TCRdb keeps only in-frame clones here, not all; method: immunoSEQ multiplex PCR. The sample consists of roughly 200,000 clones, about 82% of them appearing once. Sequencing input: PBMCs or T cells enriched from blood (not recorded which). These receptors all come from a woman in her 30s who had recovered from COVID-19. Both conserved end residues are trimmed from each CDR3. The D gene is left open where the match is weak.

cdr3_length: 13
v_call: TRBV28
d_call: TRBD1
cdr3_aa: ASSLDRVIKNIQY

cdr3_length: 14
v_call: TRBV5-1
d_call: .
cdr3_aa: ASSLDLGGTNYGYT

cdr3_length: 13
v_call: TRBV5-1
d_call: .
cdr3_aa: ASSLAGGSGNTIY

cdr3_length: 13
v_call: TRBV6-5
d_call: .
cdr3_aa: ASRTRQVSYNEQF

cdr3_length: 12
v_call: TRBV12-5
d_call: TRBD1
cdr3_aa: ASGTGGSNQPQH

cdr3_length: 11
v_call: TRBV5-5
d_call: .
cdr3_aa: ASSLRQYTEAF

cdr3_length: 12
v_call: TRBV3-1/TRBV3-2
d_call: TRBD2
cdr3_aa: ASSQGLAKDTQY

cdr3_length: 12
v_call: TRBV27
d_call: .
cdr3_aa: ASSLKGRDTEQY

cdr3_length: 10
v_call: TRBV12-3/TRBV12-4
d_call: .
cdr3_aa: ASSIGLFEQF

cdr3_length: 13
v_call: TRBV28
d_call: .
cdr3_aa: ASSMTVRLNEKLF

cdr3_length: 12
v_call: TRBV7-3
d_call: TRBD1
cdr3_aa: ASSGTGGAGELF

cdr3_length: 13
v_call: TRBV2
d_call: TRBD1
cdr3_aa: ASSRTGPMNTEAF

cdr3_length: 14
v_call: TRBV5-1
d_call: TRBD2
cdr3_aa: ASSKGLAGAGDTQY

cdr3_length: 12
v_call: TRBV2
d_call: .
cdr3_aa: ASSRQGPLGEAF

cdr3_length: 11
v_call: TRBV6-1
d_call: .
cdr3_aa: ASSEFGDTEAF

cdr3_length: 10
v_call: TRBV6-5
d_call: TRBD1
cdr3_aa: ASRQGIYGYT

cdr3_length: 10
v_call: TRBV19
d_call: .
cdr3_aa: ASRGETYGYT

cdr3_length: 12
v_call: TRBV3-1/TRBV3-2
d_call: TRBD1
cdr3_aa: ASSQRGLDYGYT

cdr3_length: 12
v_call: TRBV29-1
d_call: TRBD1
cdr3_aa: SVVIGQGVNGYT

cdr3_length: 11
v_call: TRBV10-3
d_call: TRBD1
cdr3_aa: AISDQGGQPQH

cdr3_length: 10
v_call: TRBV2
d_call: TRBD1
cdr3_aa: ASRAGGQGAF

cdr3_length: 9
v_call: TRBV20-1
d_call: .
cdr3_aa: SAYRFEKLF

cdr3_length: 13
v_call: TRBV18
d_call: .
cdr3_aa: ASSPRRDGFNEQF

cdr3_length: 11
v_call: TRBV3-1/TRBV3-2
d_call: .
cdr3_aa: ASNAGPRSEQF

cdr3_length: 14
v_call: TRBV27
d_call: .
cdr3_aa: ASSLAGGGSQETQY

cdr3_length: 13
v_call: TRBV28
d_call: .
cdr3_aa: ASSFLGGSFEKLF

cdr3_length: 11
v_call: TRBV28
d_call: .
cdr3_aa: ATGGGTNTEAF

cdr3_length: 11
v_call: TRBV5-4
d_call: TRBD1
cdr3_aa: ASSYGTAYEQY

cdr3_length: 12
v_call: TRBV7-3
d_call: .
cdr3_aa: ASSLTSGYNEQF

cdr3_length: 13
v_call: TRBV27
d_call: .
cdr3_aa: ASSLNQQGHSPLH

cdr3_length: 13
v_call: TRBV7-9
d_call: TRBD1
cdr3_aa: ASSPRQGGTDTQY

cdr3_length: 14
v_call: TRBV19
d_call: TRBD1
cdr3_aa: ASSIGQADLSYEQY

cdr3_length: 14
v_call: TRBV5-1
d_call: .
cdr3_aa: ASSLEPTGRPGELF

cdr3_length: 14
v_call: TRBV19
d_call: TRBD2
cdr3_aa: ATTWAGGLNTGELF

cdr3_length: 13
v_call: TRBV2
d_call: .
cdr3_aa: ASRFIGRGLETQY

cdr3_length: 11
v_call: TRBV3-1/TRBV3-2
d_call: TRBD1
cdr3_aa: ASSRDRDTEAF

cdr3_length: 16
v_call: TRBV4-2
d_call: TRBD1
cdr3_aa: ASSQAGQGSGKGYGYT

cdr3_length: 13
v_call: TRBV6-4
d_call: .
cdr3_aa: ASSDWGGYQETQY

cdr3_length: 12
v_call: TRBV6-5
d_call: .
cdr3_aa: ASTGGDSGNTIY

cdr3_length: 14
v_call: TRBV24-1
d_call: TRBD2
cdr3_aa: ATSEPSGSSYNEQF